This TCR beta chain was profiled in a study of technical replicates of blood from a few donors. TCRdb's copy holds only in-frame clones and misses some; the assay was immunoSEQ multiplex PCR. This table has some 60,000 clones, roughly 91% appearing once. This CDR3 region has 14 residues. Germline assignment: CDR1 SGHTA and CDR2 FQGTGA. Trimming took off 6 bases at V and 5 bases at J, with 13 bases between the two ends. The gene calls are TRBV7-3 and TRBJ2-2; the D gene is possibly TRBD2 (5 bases). The sequencing input was PBMCs. This TCR was recovered from a human donor in good health. Some clones in this sample may be carry-over from other donors' samples. The CDR3 bases are TGTGCCAGCAGGTCCCAGCGGCAGACCGGGGAGCTGTTTTTT. Protein product: CASRSQRQTGELFF.